This T cell receptor beta chain was found in a study of cytotoxic CD8 clonotypes in ibrutinib-treated CLL. Germline-derived CDR1 and CDR2 are SNHLY and FYNNEI. The germline V and J ends were trimmed by 2 bases and 5 bases, with 9 bases remaining between them. This CDR3 is built from 13 residues. TCRdb's copy holds only in-frame clones and misses some; the assay was immunoSEQ multiplex PCR. The table has around 330,000 clones, approximately 67% seen once. This clonotype originated in a human donor with chronic lymphocytic leukemia. The sample in question was PBMCs, obtained after 36 months of ibrutinib treatment. V and J are TRBV2 and TRBJ2-5; D is unclear. This CDR3 is CASSEMMGETQYF. The CDR3 bases are TGTGCCAGCAGTGAAATGATGGGGGAGACCCAGTACTTC.